This T cell receptor (beta chain) was sequenced in a study of identical twins. Notes on the study in general: Invariant MAIT and iNKT cells could partly confound zero-insertion analyses. Sharing of beta out-of-frame sequences by twins showed a weaker excess.

CDR1 MNHEY and CDR2 SVGAGI come from the germline V gene. V was cut by 8 bases and J by 8 bases, with 12 bases left in between. This CDR3 contains 11 residues. TCRdb re-called the 5' RACE reads with MiXCR, one entry per CDR3 protein. The profile shows approximately 600,000 distinct CDR3 sequences, 7.1% of them singletons. In its sample, this clonotype was seen a few times. Its cognate antigen is unknown. These same records also appear under a second study, on yellow fever vaccine responses in identical twins.

The TCR sequence derives from a woman aged 18-30 years in good health. What was sequenced was PBMCs. V gene TRBV6-5 combines with J gene TRBJ1-2; no firm D call. In DNA, the CDR3 is TGTGCCAGCGGAGTCGGTGGGGGCTACACCTTC. Translation: CASGVGGGYTF.